Listed below are T cell receptor beta chains from one sample, sequenced in a study of blood T cell repertoires in COVID-19. Sequenced by immunoSEQ multiplex PCR; TCRdb stores in-frame clones only, minus some. The sample includes around 82,000 clones, 70% to 90% of them seen just once. The material sequenced was peripheral blood. The source of these receptors is a man between 65 and 85 years old with active or convalescent COVID-19. The CDR3 runs from the conserved cysteine through the conserved F or W.

length: 14
V: TRBV7-2
CDR3: CASSAHRQGSGYTF

length: 16
V: TRBV30
CDR3: CAWSARVGTGTQPQHF

length: 15
V: TRBV25-1
CDR3: CARGAGGIVWGTLHF

length: 13
V: TRBV25-1
CDR3: CASSEGGRYEQYF

length: 10
V: TRBV7-9
CDR3: CATGGAEAFF

length: 13
V: TRBV10-3
CDR3: CAIRASGNTEAFF

length: 14
V: TRBV28
CDR3: CASDPAYSNQPQHF

length: 18
V: TRBV7-9
CDR3: CASSLGSRSDRGVYGYTF

length: 17
V: TRBV28
CDR3: CASSLGTGGGFGYGYTF

length: 14
V: TRBV27
CDR3: CASSFGGPYNEQFF

length: 16
V: TRBV3-1/TRBV3-2
CDR3: CASSQGQGSYNSPLHF

length: 16
V: TRBV24-1
CDR3: CATSEHGTGDNQPQHF

length: 15
V: TRBV5-1
CDR3: CASSPSVTGANVLTF

length: 15
V: TRBV6-1
CDR3: CASSEERQGARGYTF

length: 13
V: TRBV6-2/TRBV6-3
CDR3: CASSYSGNYGYTF

length: 14
V: TRBV5-1
CDR3: CASSLGGQLYGYTF

length: 12
V: TRBV19
CDR3: CASGGGNQPQHF

length: 14
V: TRBV9
CDR3: CASSVRQGRNTIYF

length: 13
V: TRBV2
CDR3: CASSIQGNQPQHF

length: 15
V: TRBV18
CDR3: CASSPRQTSNTEAFF

length: 17
V: TRBV2
CDR3: CASRDTFGTFSEEKLFF

length: 15
V: TRBV19
CDR3: CASSRPGWFDQPQHF

length: 15
V: TRBV2
CDR3: CASSAQGLTNYGYTF

length: 16
V: TRBV2
CDR3: CASSEEGGGAYNEQFF

length: 15
V: TRBV9
CDR3: CASSYTGGAYNEQFF

length: 14
V: TRBV5-1
CDR3: CASSLGALPDTQYF

length: 17
V: TRBV7-9
CDR3: CASSLAQGWGSGNTIYF

length: 16
V: TRBV18
CDR3: CASSPQGALTNTEAFF

length: 16
V: TRBV18
CDR3: CASSPRGQGMNTEAFF

length: 14
V: TRBV29-1
CDR3: CSVTSRRGAETQYF

length: 16
V: TRBV4-1
CDR3: CASSQGGGDSGNTIYF

length: 13
V: TRBV11-2
CDR3: CASSLPGTYEQYF

length: 14
V: TRBV4-3
CDR3: CASSHGQGGETQYF

length: 16
V: TRBV7-2
CDR3: CASSLVASTEYYGYTF

length: 13
V: TRBV7-3
CDR3: CASSSVYQETQYF